Reported below is one T cell receptor beta chain. Its recognized antigen is unknown. Qualities for individual bases were not recorded, and no much larger clone is one base off. These data originate in a study of a mutant IDH1 vaccine in newly diagnosed glioma (dated by TCRdb to the early 2020s). For the wider study: Vaccination began 4-6 weeks after radiotherapy alone, or alongside temozolomide cycles in the chemotherapy-containing groups. The week-35 safety follow-up took place at visit V12, and the week-47 end of study took place at visit V13. Before enrollment, most patients had been given radiochemotherapy with temozolomide as standard therapy, while the rest had received either radiotherapy alone or temozolomide alone. Of the approximately 35 treated patients, approximately 62% were male and around 40% were female, and the mean age was roughly 40 years. Peripheral blood was drawn at six visits: V03 (baseline), V05, V07, V10, V12 and V13. Longitudinal TCRB deep sequencing was done for 25 treated patients, wherever samples were available for exploratory analyses. Overall study results and their limits: Pseudoprogression seemed to be unrelated to changes in the top peripheral T cell clonotypes found by TCRB sequencing. According to the authors, sample limitations meant that analyses of patient blood samples could not be reproduced. Vaccine-induced immune responses across multiple MHC alleles were detected in 80% to 95% of patients. Selection of PBMC samples for TCRB deep sequencing was based on availability.

Library construction relied on the immunoSEQ multiplex PCR assay. Following the manufacturer's protocol, the hsTCRB Kit was used to amplify rearranged TCR beta chain sequences. Sequencing of TCRB libraries was carried out on an Illumina MiSeq. The authors processed their data as follows. The proprietary platform of the kit vendor was used for demultiplexing, trimming and gene mapping. TCRdb mirrors the immuneACCESS table, restricted to in-frame sequences. Some clones are absent from its copies; in checked studies, under half trace to an unresolved V gene, and the reason for the others is unknown. That table is the source of V, J and clone size, and D and trimming were worked out from the DNA. This sample gives tens of thousands of clones in total; about 82% of them show up just once. Roughly an eighth of the sample rests with the top ten. The time point label of this sample denotes: week 35, safety follow-up. Every vaccine dose consisted of 300 ug of a 20-mer mutant IDH1 peptide in Montanide, administered subcutaneously together with topical imiquimod. Patients received eight vaccinations in weeks 1, 3, 5, 7, 11, 15, 19 and 23, corresponding to visits V03 through V10. The donors had newly diagnosed IDH1-mutant astrocytomas of WHO grade 3 or 4 that showed loss of nuclear ATRX. The samples were drawn from NOA16, a multicentre, single-arm, open-label phase I trial in Germany that tested a mutant IDH1 peptide vaccine in humans for the first time. Genomic DNA for TCRB sequencing was extracted from EDTA blood using the DNeasy Blood and Tissue Kit.

Deletion took 0 bases off V and 5 bases off J, with a span of 6 bases between the germline ends. Reading from cysteine to phenylalanine, the CDR3 counts 13 amino acids. Just the 39-base CDR3 DNA is kept, in frame starting at base 1. As encoded in the germline V gene, CDR1 is SGHVS while CDR2 is FQNEAQ. Specimen: PBMCs, collected from a glioma patient whose treatment included an IDH1 peptide vaccine. The TCR sequence derives from a man aged 35 to 55 with glioma. In this chain, TRBV7-8 is recombined with TRBJ2-3, with the D gene not confidently named. CDR3 region: CASSLAGRDTQYF. The DNA reads TGTGCCAGCAGCTTAGCGGGAAGAGATACGCAGTATTTT.